The T cell receptor (beta chain) described here comes from a study of low-dose radiotherapy and immunotherapy resistance in tumors. Study in general: With TRAV- and TRBV-specific primers, first-strand cDNA was made, covering the alpha and beta chains.

As for time point: after trial treatment. Noted treatment: LDRT plus nivolumab, ipilimumab, low-dose cyclophosphamide and aspirin (RACIN trial). Germline V gene data show CDR1 as KGHDR and CDR2 as SFDVKD. V dropped 4 bases and J dropped 9 bases, with 21 bases sitting between them. There are 16 residues in the CDR3. This clonotype was counted ten times or more. Amplification of TCRs used a constant-region primer and V-primer adapter for 20 PCR cycles. MiXCR was run by TCRdb on the reads, yielding one entry per CDR3 protein. The top ten clones hold 7.5% to 9.5% of a sample with some 52,000 distinct CDR3 sequences, around a third of them seen once.

The TCR comes from a male donor with rectosigmoid adenocarcinoma. The chain carries TRBV24-1 and TRBJ2-1, with D possibly being TRBD2 (5 bases). Sequenced here: PBMCs, sampled after low-dose radiotherapy plus immunotherapy. CDR3 bases: TGTGCCACCAGTGACCCTCGAGACTATTGGCTCAGTGAGCAGTTCTTC. The encoded protein is CATSDPRDYWLSEQFF.